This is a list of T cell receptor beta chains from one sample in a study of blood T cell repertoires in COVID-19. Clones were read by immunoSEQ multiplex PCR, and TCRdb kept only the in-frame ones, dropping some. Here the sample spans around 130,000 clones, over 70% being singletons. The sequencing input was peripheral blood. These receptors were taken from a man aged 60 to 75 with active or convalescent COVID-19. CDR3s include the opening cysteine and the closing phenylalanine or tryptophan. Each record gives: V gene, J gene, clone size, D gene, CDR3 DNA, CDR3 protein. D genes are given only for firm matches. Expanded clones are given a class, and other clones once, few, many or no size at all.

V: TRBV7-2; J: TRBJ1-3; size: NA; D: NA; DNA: TGTGCCAGCAGCTTAGGGAGGCGACTCTCTGGAAACACCATATATTTT; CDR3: CASSLGRRLSGNTIYF
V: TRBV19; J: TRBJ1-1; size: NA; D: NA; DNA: TGTGCCAGTAGTATTTGGGGCCCCAGGGGCACTGAAGCTTTCTTT; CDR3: CASSIWGPRGTEAFF
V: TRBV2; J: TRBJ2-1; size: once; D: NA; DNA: TGTGCCAGCAGTGAAAAAGCTAGCGCATACAATGAGCAGTTCTTC; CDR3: CASSEKASAYNEQFF
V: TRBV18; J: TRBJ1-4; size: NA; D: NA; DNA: TGTGCCAGCTCCCAGAAACCAACTAATGAAAAACTGTTTTTT; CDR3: CASSQKPTNEKLFF
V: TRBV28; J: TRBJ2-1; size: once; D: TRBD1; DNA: TGTGCCAGCAGGGACAGGGGGAGGAATGAGCAGTTCTTC; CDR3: CASRDRGRNEQFF
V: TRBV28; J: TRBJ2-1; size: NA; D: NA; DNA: TGTGCCAGCAGTTCCGAGCGGATTGATGAGCAGTTCTTC; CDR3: CASSSERIDEQFF
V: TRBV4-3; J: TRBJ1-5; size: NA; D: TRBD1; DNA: TGCGCCAGCAGCCAATCGCGGGGACAGGCGAACAATCAGCCCCAGCATTTT; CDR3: CASSQSRGQANNQPQHF
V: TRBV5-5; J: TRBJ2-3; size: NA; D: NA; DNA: TGTGCCAGCACCGAAGACCTACAGGGAAGGGGCACAGATACGCAGTATTTT; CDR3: CASTEDLQGRGTDTQYF
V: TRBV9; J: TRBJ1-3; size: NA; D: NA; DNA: TGTGCCAGCAGCCCCGGCGGCGGCCCTGGAAACACCATATATTTT; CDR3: CASSPGGGPGNTIYF
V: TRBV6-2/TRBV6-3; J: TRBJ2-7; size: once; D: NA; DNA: TGTGCCAGCAGTTACTCGCGGGGTTCCTACGAGCAGTACTTC; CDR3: CASSYSRGSYEQYF
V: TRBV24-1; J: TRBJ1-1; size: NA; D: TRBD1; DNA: TGTGCCACCGGAATAATCGACAGGGGGCAGGAGGACACTGAAGCTTTCTTT; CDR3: CATGIIDRGQEDTEAFF
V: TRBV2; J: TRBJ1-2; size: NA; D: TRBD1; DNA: TGTGCCAGCAGCATAATGGGACAGGGGATCCCGTATGGCTACACCTTC; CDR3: CASSIMGQGIPYGYTF
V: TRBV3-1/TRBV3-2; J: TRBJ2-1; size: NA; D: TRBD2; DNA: TGTGCCAGCAGCTACGGGACTAGCGGGACCCACAATGAGCAGTTCTTC; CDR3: CASSYGTSGTHNEQFF
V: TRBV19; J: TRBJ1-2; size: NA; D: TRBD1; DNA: TGTGCCAGTACCCAGATAGCCGGGGACAGGGATGGCTACACCTTC; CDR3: CASTQIAGDRDGYTF
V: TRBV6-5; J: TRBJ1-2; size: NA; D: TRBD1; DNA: TGTGCCAGCAGTTACGACAGGGTCTATGGCTACACCTTC; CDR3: CASSYDRVYGYTF
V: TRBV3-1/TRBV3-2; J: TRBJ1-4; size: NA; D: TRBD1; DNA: TGTGCCAGCAGCCAGCCTCAGGGGGCGGAAAAACTGTTTTTT; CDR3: CASSQPQGAEKLFF
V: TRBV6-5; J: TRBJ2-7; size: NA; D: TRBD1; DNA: TGTGCCAGCAGGATGGGACAGGGGGCCTACGAGCAGTACTTC; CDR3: CASRMGQGAYEQYF
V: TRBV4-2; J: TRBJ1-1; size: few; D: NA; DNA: TGTGCCAGCAGCCAAGAGAGGGGGATTAGGACTGAAGCTTTCTTT; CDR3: CASSQERGIRTEAFF
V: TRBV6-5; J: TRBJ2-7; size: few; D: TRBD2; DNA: TGTGCCAGCAGAGCGGGACTAGCGCGCTACGAGCAGTACTTC; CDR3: CASRAGLARYEQYF
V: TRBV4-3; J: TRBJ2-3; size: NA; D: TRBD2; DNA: TGCGCCAGCAGCCAAGAGACTAGCCGGGGCACAGATACGCAGTATTTT; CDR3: CASSQETSRGTDTQYF
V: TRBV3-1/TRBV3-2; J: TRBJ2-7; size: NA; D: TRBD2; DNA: TGTGCCAGCAGCCAAGGGGCTAGCGGGATGCAGTACTTC; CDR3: CASSQGASGMQYF
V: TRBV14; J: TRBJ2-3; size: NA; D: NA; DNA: TGTGCCAGCAGCCAATATGTGGGGCACAGAGATACGCAGTATTTT; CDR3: CASSQYVGHRDTQYF
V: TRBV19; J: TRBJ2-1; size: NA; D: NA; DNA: TGTGCCAGTAGTTTCTCGGGACTGCTAAATGAGCAGTTCTTC; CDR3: CASSFSGLLNEQFF
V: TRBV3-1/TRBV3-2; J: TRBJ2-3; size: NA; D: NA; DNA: TGTGCCAGCAGCCAAGAGCGGACAGATACGCAGTATTTT; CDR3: CASSQERTDTQYF
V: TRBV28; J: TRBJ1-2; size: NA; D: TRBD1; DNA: TGTGCCAGCAGTCAGGGGGCAAAGGGCTACACCTTC; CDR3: CASSQGAKGYTF
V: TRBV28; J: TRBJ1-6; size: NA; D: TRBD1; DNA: TGTGCCGCTAATGGGGACAGGGGCCATAATTCACCCCTCCACTTT; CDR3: CAANGDRGHNSPLHF
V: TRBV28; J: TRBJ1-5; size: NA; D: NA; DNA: TGTGCCAGCAGAAGAGACAGGACTCAGCCCCAGCATTTT; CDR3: CASRRDRTQPQHF
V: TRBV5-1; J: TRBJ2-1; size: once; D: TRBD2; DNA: TGCGCCAGCAGCTCGCAAGCGGGAGCATCTTACAATGAGCAGTTCTTC; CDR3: CASSSQAGASYNEQFF
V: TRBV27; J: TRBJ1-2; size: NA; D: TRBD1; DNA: TGTGCCAGCAGTCTCCGGGGACAGGGGGATGGCTACACCTTC; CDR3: CASSLRGQGDGYTF
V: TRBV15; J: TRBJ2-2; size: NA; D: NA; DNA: TGTGCCACCAGCAGACCGTACACCGGGGAGCTGTTTTTT; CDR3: CATSRPYTGELFF
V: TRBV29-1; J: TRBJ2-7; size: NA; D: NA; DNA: TGCAGTGCCGTGGGGGGTAACTCCTACGAGCAGTACTTC; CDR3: CSAVGGNSYEQYF
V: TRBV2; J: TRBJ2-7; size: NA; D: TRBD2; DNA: TGTGCCACGCGAGGCGCTAGCGGGAAGTACGAGCAGTACTTC; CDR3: CATRGASGKYEQYF
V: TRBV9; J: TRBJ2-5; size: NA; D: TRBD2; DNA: TGTGCCAGCAGCGTACTAGCGGGTCAAGAGACCCAGTACTTC; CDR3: CASSVLAGQETQYF
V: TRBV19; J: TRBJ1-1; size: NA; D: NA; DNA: TGTGCCAGTAGGGCCGGGACAACGAACACTGAAGCTTTCTTT; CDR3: CASRAGTTNTEAFF
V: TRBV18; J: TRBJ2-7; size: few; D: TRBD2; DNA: TGTGCCAGCCGAACTGGACTAGCGGGAAGCTACGAGCAGTACTTC; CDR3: CASRTGLAGSYEQYF
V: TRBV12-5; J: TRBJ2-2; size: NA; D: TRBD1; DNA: TGTGCTAGTGGAGCAGTTAAGACAGGGGGACATACCCCGAACACCGGGGAGCTGTTTTTT; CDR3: CASGAVKTGGHTPNTGELFF
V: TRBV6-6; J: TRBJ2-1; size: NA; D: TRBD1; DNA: TGTGCCAGCAGCGGGACAGGTTACAATGAGCAGTTCTTC; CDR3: CASSGTGYNEQFF
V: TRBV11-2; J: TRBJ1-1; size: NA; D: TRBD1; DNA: TGTGCCAGCAGCTCAAGGCGGGACAGTGAAGCTTTCTTT; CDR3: CASSSRRDSEAFF
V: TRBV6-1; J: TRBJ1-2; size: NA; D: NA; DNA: TGTGCCAGCAGTGAAGTGAATAGGGGGTCATTCTATGGCTACACCTTC; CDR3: CASSEVNRGSFYGYTF
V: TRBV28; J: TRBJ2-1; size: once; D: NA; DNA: TGTGCCAGCATCCTAGGGACTTCCTACAATGAGCAGTTCTTC; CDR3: CASILGTSYNEQFF
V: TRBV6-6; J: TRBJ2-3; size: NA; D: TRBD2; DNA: TGTGCCAGCAGAACCGGGACTAGTGATACGCAGTATTTT; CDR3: CASRTGTSDTQYF
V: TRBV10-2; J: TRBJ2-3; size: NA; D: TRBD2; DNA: TGCGCCAGCCTCGGACTAGCGGGTAGCACAGATACGCAGTATTTT; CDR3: CASLGLAGSTDTQYF
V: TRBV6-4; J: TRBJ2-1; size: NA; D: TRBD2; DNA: TGTGCCAGCAGTGACTCGGCACTAGCGGGAACCCATGAGCAGTTCTTC; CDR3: CASSDSALAGTHEQFF
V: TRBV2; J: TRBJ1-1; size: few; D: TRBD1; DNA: TGTGCCAGCAGGGTGGACAGGGAGAACACTGAAGCTTTCTTT; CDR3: CASRVDRENTEAFF
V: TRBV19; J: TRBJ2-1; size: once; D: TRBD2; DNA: TGTGCCAGTCGTAATAGCGGGAGGAGTGAGCAGTTCTTC; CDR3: CASRNSGRSEQFF